This T cell receptor (beta chain) was found in a study of blood T cell repertoires in COVID-19 (TCRdb year 2020). Regarding the study in general: The collaborator samples originated in the United States, Italy and Spain and spanned the acute and convalescent phases of COVID-19. The prospective study material was composed of cDNA or gDNA derived from T cells, B-cell-depleted T cells, or PBMCs. A freely available public database, intended as a resource for researchers studying the immune response to SARS-CoV-2, is where the repertoires were released. Nearly every sample came with metadata listing a de-identified subject ID, COVID-19 status, age in years and sex. The samples were drawn from two sources: the first 160 participants of the ongoing ImmuneRACE study, and 1,200 or so subjects contributed by 6 global collaborators. Where HLA class I and class II types were available, the types were taken from metadata supplied by the sample provider, not from assay-based typing. Deeply sampled blood TCRbeta repertoires from subjects exposed to, actively infected with, or recovered from COVID-19 were included in the dataset. Study-wide conclusions, independent of this receptor: The amount of clinical and demographic metadata varied by source and participant and was provided uncurated.

This clone was recorded once. Its binding antigen is unknown. No base quality information exists; no much larger clone differs at one position. The immunoSEQ Assay, a bias-controlled multiplex PCR, was used to amplify TCRbeta CDR3 regions from genomic DNA. Turning to the authors' computational methods: The number of nucleated cells in each sample was estimated from the amplification of reference gene primers within the assay. To quantify the absolute abundance of each unique TCRbeta CDR3 rearrangement, sequence reads were collapsed and filtered. For each sample, productive Simpson clonality was calculated as the square root of Simpson's diversity index across productive rearrangements. TCRdb took this table from immuneACCESS and kept in-frame rearrangements with V and J called. Such tables lack part of the clones; where checked against another copy, unresolved V genes explain under half of the gap, and the rest is unexplained. D and trimming come from the DNA, and the V and J calls and clone size come from that table. This sample has under 150,000 clones in its table, and around 80% of those were observed once. The ten largest make up roughly 4.7% of the sample.

The collaborating institutions used their own protocols to collect whole blood in K2EDTA tubes. For TCRbeta analysis, collaborators shipped samples as frozen whole blood, isolated PBMCs, or DNA extracted from either of those sample types. As encoded in the germline V gene, CDR1 is MNHNS while CDR2 is SASEGT. The CDR3 has 16 amino acids, counting the end cysteine and phenylalanine. The DNA shown is the 48-base CDR3, in frame from base 1. The junction shows trimming of 4 bases on V and 7 bases on J, plus 17 bases between the germline ends. The sequenced sample was peripheral blood. This sequence originates from a woman aged 45-65 years with acute or convalescent COVID-19. The chain was built from TRBV6-1 and TRBJ1-6, with no confidently assigned D gene. For the CDR3, the sequence is CASSVLGLSMNSPLHF. The bases read TGTGCCAGCAGTGTTCTTGGACTGTCGATGAATTCACCCCTCCACTTT.